This is a list of T cell receptor beta chains from one sample in a study of T cell changes during pregnancy in multiple sclerosis. Clones were sequenced by immunoSEQ multiplex PCR, and TCRdb holds only the in-frame ones, with some missing. The sample includes roughly 72,000 clones, 85% to 95% seen only once; the top ten take 0.12% to 0.15%. The material was CD4+ T cells from peripheral blood mononuclear cells, obtained after pregnancy. These TCRs come from a female donor with multiple sclerosis, enrolled in a pregnancy study. CDR3s include the opening cysteine and the closing phenylalanine or tryptophan. D genes are given only for firm matches. A clone size is listed for some rows: how often the clone was seen (once, few, many), or a class if it is expanded.

v_call	j_call	clone_size	d_call	cdr3_aa	cdr3_nt
TRBV29-1	TRBJ2-7	NA	NA	CSVEGQGGYEQYF	TGCAGCGTTGAAGGCCAGGGGGGCTACGAGCAGTACTTC
TRBV28	TRBJ1-2	NA	TRBD1	CASSLADRGRYGGGYTF	TGTGCCAGCAGTTTAGCGGACAGGGGGCGATATGGGGGCGGCTACACCTTC
TRBV19	TRBJ2-6	NA	NA	CASSIGLASGANVLTF	TGTGCCAGTAGTATTGGTCTAGCCTCTGGGGCCAACGTCCTGACTTTC
TRBV4-2	TRBJ2-7	NA	NA	CASSQDTRLANEQYF	TGTGCCAGCAGCCAAGATACGCGGCTAGCGAACGAGCAGTACTTC
TRBV5-1	TRBJ1-4	NA	NA	CASRGGANEKLFF	TGCGCCAGCCGCGGGGGGGCAAATGAAAAACTGTTTTTT
TRBV5-6	TRBJ2-7	NA	NA	CASSSIQGTAYEQYF	TGTGCCAGCAGCTCGATTCAGGGGACGGCCTACGAGCAGTACTTC
TRBV7-6	TRBJ2-5	NA	NA	CASSPRRETQYF	TGTGCCAGCAGCCCCCGGCGGGAGACCCAGTACTTC
TRBV4-3	TRBJ2-2	NA	TRBD2	CASQQAGGPGTGELFF	TGCGCCAGTCAGCAAGCGGGAGGGCCCGGCACCGGGGAGCTGTTTTTT
TRBV6-5	TRBJ2-7	NA	NA	CASSYYSGEQYF	TGTGCCAGCAGTTACTATTCAGGCGAGCAGTACTTC
TRBV6-1	TRBJ2-7	once	NA	CASSEMLAPVYEQYF	TGTGCCAGCAGTGAAATGCTCGCCCCGGTCTACGAGCAGTACTTC
TRBV5-6	TRBJ2-7	NA	TRBD2	CASSLDPLAGNSYEQYF	TGTGCCAGCAGCTTGGATCCTCTAGCGGGTAACTCCTACGAGCAGTACTTC